These 27 T cell receptor beta chains share one sample of origin, sequenced in a study of T cell repertoires in cytomegalovirus infection. The antigens these receptors bind are not known. TCRdb reanalysed the reads using MiXCR and keeps one entry per CDR3 protein. The table includes 43,000 or so distinct CDR3 sequences, roughly 19% detected once. The sample here was CD8+ T cells from cultured PBMCs, taken from culture after CMV antigen stimulation. The source is a human donor in good health (CMV status not recorded). Some clones in this sample may be carry-over from other donors' samples.

This clonotype is labeled as medium-sized. The J gene is TRBJ1-2, the V gene TRBV30; possibly TRBD1 for D (6 bases). The CDR3 consists of 13 residues. Trimming removed 3 bases from V and 2 bases from J, with 10 bases in between. The germline V gene encodes CDR1 GTSNPN and CDR2 SVGIG (reference sequence). The DNA of the CDR3 is TGTGCCTGGAGCAGCACAGGGAACTATGGCTACACCTTC. Translating it yields CAWSSTGNYGYTF.

The CDR3 DNA sequence: TGTGCCTGGCCACGTCTGGGCAGACGGTCCTACAATGAGCAGTTCTTC. Translation: CAWPRLGRRSYNEQFF. This chain joins TRBV30 and TRBJ2-1; D gene uncertain. The V end lost 5 bases, the J end lost 1 base, and 18 bases lay between the germline ends. Per the germline V gene, CDR1 is GTSNPN and CDR2 is SVGIG (reference sequence). The CDR3 spans 16 residues.

Ten or more counts support this clonotype. The chain has TRBV7-6 and TRBJ2-3; 10 nucleotides match TRBD1. Trimming took 1 base from V and 4 from J; bases not matched to a gene: 5. The length of the CDR3 is 16 residues. Germline V gives CDR1 SGHVS, CDR2 FNYEAQ. The CDR3 protein is CASSLGGTGAADTQYF. The CDR3 DNA reads TGTGCCAGCAGCTTAGGTGGGACAGGGGCCGCAGATACGCAGTATTTT.

This clonotype has ten or more counts. The chain has TRBV12-3 or TRBV12-4 and TRBJ1-4; D uncertain. This CDR3 is built from 14 residues. V was shortened by 4 bases and J by 7 bases, with 13 bases between the two germline ends. CDR3 bases: TGTGCCAGCAGTTCCCAGTTAGGAGGTGAAAAACTGTTTTTT. Its protein is CASSSQLGGEKLFF.

This clonotype came up once. A single base separates this from a much larger clone, so it may be a read error. This sequence joins TRBV12-3 or TRBV12-4 and TRBJ1-5; 7 bases align to TRBD1. The CDR3 totals 16 residues. The chain's CDR3 is CASSPQGEGSTQPQHF. The CDR3, as DNA: TGTGCCAGCAGTCCCCAGGGGGAGGGCAGCACTCAGCCCCAGCATTTT.

This clonotype turned up a few times. This rearrangement joins TRBV9 to TRBJ1-1; D is unclear. Looked up from germline, CDR1 is SGDLS and CDR2 is YYNGEE. This CDR3 spans 14 amino acids. V lost 3 bases and J 5 bases, leaving 14 bases between the germline ends. DNA of the CDR3: TGTGCCAGCAGCGCCAGGACGGCGGGGACTGAAGCTTTCTTT. It translates to CASSARTAGTEAFF. The whole variable domain, remainder taken from reference TRBV9 and TRBJ1-1, is DSGVTQTPKHLITATGQRVTLRCSPRSGDLSVYWYQQSLDQGLQFLIQYYNGEERAKGNILERFSAQQFPDLHSELNLSSLELGDSALYFCASSARTAGTEAFFGQGTRLTVV.

The genes are TRBV2 and TRBJ2-1, with D perhaps TRBD1 or TRBD2 (6 bases each). Trimming removed 8 bases from V and 8 bases from J, with 16 bases in between. CDR3 length: 13 residues. The V gene's germline CDR1 is SNHLY and CDR2 FYNNEI. This CDR3 reads CASEQGAGDEQFF. The CDR3 nucleotides are TGTGCCAGCGAACAGGGAGCGGGCGATGAGCAGTTCTTC.

This chain links TRBV18 with TRBJ2-3; perhaps TRBD2 as D (6 bases). The CDR3 is 14 amino acids. Germline CDR1 KGHSH, CDR2 LQKENI. Trimming stripped 6 bases from V and 4 bases from J, with 14 bases between. CDR3 in DNA: TGTGCCAGCTCCCGAGCAGCGGGTTCAGATACGCAGTATTTT. As protein: CASSRAAGSDTQYF.

This clonotype occurred a few times. This chain connects TRBV6-1 to TRBJ1-2; D gene ambiguous. CDR1 and CDR2 (germline): MNHNS, SASEGT. The germline V and J ends were trimmed by 2 bases and 8 bases, with 6 bases remaining between them. The CDR3 loop spans 11 amino acids. The CDR3 protein is CASSEKMGYTF. The CDR3, as DNA: TGTGCCAGCAGTGAAAAAATGGGCTACACCTTC.

This chain links TRBV28 with TRBJ2-1; 12 nucleotides agree with TRBD2. The CDR3 is 15 amino acids. CDR1 is MDHEN, CDR2 SYDVKM, per germline. V shed 10 bases and J 4 bases; nucleotides not matched to a gene: 8. The CDR3: CATRWTSGTYNEQFF. CDR3 coding DNA: TGTGCCACCCGCTGGACTAGCGGGACGTACAATGAGCAGTTCTTC.

In its sample, this clonotype was seen many times. V and J are TRBV20-1 and TRBJ2-7, with a tentative D call TRBD1 (5 bases). With 3 bases removed from V and 3 bases from J, the gap between germline ends came to 6 bases. Germline CDR1 and CDR2: DFQATT and SNEGSKA (reference sequence). The CDR3 has 11 residues. The CDR3, as DNA: TGCAGTGCTAGGGACAACTACGAGCAGTACTTC. It is translated as CSARDNYEQYF.

This clonotype was observed many times. The J gene is TRBJ1-1, the V gene TRBV7-8; no firm D call. The CDR3 totals 13 residues. Germline loops: CDR1 SGHVS, CDR2 FQNEAQ. Trimming shortened V by 5 bases and J by 5 bases, and 12 bases separated the two germline ends. In DNA, the CDR3 is TGTGCCAGCAGCGTACGCTTGGAAACTGAAGCTTTCTTT. This gives the protein CASSVRLETEAFF.

The table lists this clonotype with many counts. V and J are TRBV20-1 and TRBJ2-7, with 9 bases aligning to TRBD1. From germline, CDR1 is DFQATT and CDR2 SNEGSKA (reference sequence). This CDR3 region has 14 residues. Unmatched junction bases numbered 9, after V lost 3 bases and J lost 6 bases. CDR3 DNA sequence: TGCAGTGCTAGGGGAGGGGGGACAGGGATCGAGCAGTACTTC. This translates into CSARGGGTGIEQYF.

The chain joins TRBV6-1 to TRBJ2-7, with 8 bases lining up with TRBD1. V was pared by 2 bases and J by 3 bases, with 12 bases of the junction left unmatched. CDR3 size: 17 residues. Germline lookup yields CDR1 MNHNS and CDR2 SASEGT. The CDR3 nucleotides read TGTGCCAGCAGTGAATTTCGCGGGACAGGAGGTTTCTACGAGCAGTACTTC. Protein sequence: CASSEFRGTGGFYEQYF.

The V and J genes are TRBV4-3 and TRBJ2-2; no reliable D call. The germline V and J ends were trimmed by 0 bases and 0 bases, with 8 bases remaining between them. Germline V gives CDR1 LGHNA, CDR2 YSLEER. CDR3 length: 16 residues. The CDR3 loop reads CASSQESRANTGELFF. The CDR3 DNA is TGCGCCAGCAGCCAAGAAAGTCGCGCGAACACCGGGGAGCTGTTTTTT.

This clonotype appeared a few times. CDR3 region: CASSLYAGGQEDEAFF. The CDR3, as DNA: TGTGCCAGCAGTTTATATGCCGGGGGACAGGAAGATGAAGCTTTCTTT. This chain connects TRBV12-3 or TRBV12-4 to TRBJ1-1; 8 bases map to TRBD1. This CDR3 has 16 residues. The V and J ends lost 2 bases and 7 bases, in that order; junction bases with no gene match: 12.

This clonotype was recorded at least ten times. J is TRBJ2-7 and V is TRBV7-6; no definite D call. Per the germline V gene, CDR1 is SGHVS and CDR2 is FNYEAQ. CDR3 length: 14 residues. The V end was cut by 1 base, the J end by 0 bases, with 7 bases between. CDR3 coding DNA: TGTGCCAGCAGCTTAGGGGAAGACTCCTACGAGCAGTACTTC. This gives the protein CASSLGEDSYEQYF. The full variable domain, in which reference TRBV7-6 and TRBJ2-7 provide the parts outside the CDR3, is GAGVSQSPRYKVTKRGQDVALRCDPISGHVSLYWYRQALGQGPEFLTYFNYEAQQDKSGLPNDRFSAERPEGSISTLTIQRTEQRDSAMYRCASSLGEDSYEQYFGPGTRLTVT.

In this sample, this clonotype turned up a few times. This chain links TRBV12-3 or TRBV12-4 with TRBJ1-1; 12 nucleotides agree with TRBD1. V shed 5 bases, J shed 6 bases, and the junction held 7 bases outside the gene matches. This CDR3 has 15 residues. Here the CDR3 DNA reads TGTGCCAGCAGTCACGGGACAGGGGGCTGGTCTGAAGCTTTCTTT. Translated, it gives CASSHGTGGWSEAFF.

In this sample, this clonotype turned up many times. V usage is TRBV7-9 and J usage is TRBJ2-7, with D uncertain. V shed 1 base and J shed 6 bases, with 7 bases lying between them. The CDR3 has 12 amino acids. Germline CDR1 is SEHNR and CDR2 is FQNEAQ (reference sequence). The CDR3 reads CASSLGGREQYF. In nucleotides, the CDR3 is TGTGCCAGCAGCTTAGGTGGGCGCGAGCAGTACTTC.

This chain links TRBV20-1 with TRBJ2-3; 13 bases agree with TRBD2. The V gene's germline CDR1 is DFQATT and CDR2 SNEGSKA (reference sequence). The J segment lost 3 bases and the V segment lost 4 bases, leaving 10 bases of the junction unmatched. This CDR3 is built from 17 residues. The CDR3, as DNA: TGCAGTGCTACCCTCCGGACTAGCGGGAGTTCTACAGATACGCAGTATTTT. Amino acid sequence: CSATLRTSGSSTDTQYF.

V usage is TRBV27 and J usage is TRBJ2-7, with D possibly being TRBD1 or TRBD2 (5 bases each). The CDR3 has 16 residues. Germline CDR1 reads MNHEY; CDR2 reads SMNVEV (reference sequence). The V end lost 5 bases, the J end lost 3 bases, and 20 bases lay between the germline ends. CDR3 protein: CASSPSPGRISYEQYF. CDR3 DNA sequence: TGTGCCAGCAGTCCCTCACCGGGACGCATTAGCTACGAGCAGTACTTC.

Only a few counts were recorded for this clonotype. The chain has TRBV9 and TRBJ1-2; D is unresolved. V lost 4 bases to trimming and J lost 6 bases, with 16 bases between them. Germline lookup yields CDR1 SGDLS and CDR2 YYNGEE. CDR3 length: 14 residues. The CDR3 loop is CASSLQGFGDGYTF. The CDR3 DNA reads as TGTGCCAGCAGCCTCCAAGGCTTTGGGGATGGCTACACCTTC.

Many counts were recorded for this clonotype. J is TRBJ1-2 and V is TRBV7-2; D is unclear. V lost 5 bases, J lost 4 bases, and 17 bases lay in between. Looked up from germline, CDR1 is SGHTA and CDR2 is FQGNSA. There are 15 residues in the CDR3. The chain's CDR3 is CASSTSGREFYGYTF. The CDR3 DNA follows: TGTGCCAGCAGCACGTCCGGGAGGGAATTCTATGGCTACACCTTC.

This clonotype was seen only once. This clone may be a read error of a much larger clone one base away. CDR3 in DNA: TGTGCCAGCAGCTTAATGAGCTCTGGGACCAACGTCCTGACTTTC. As protein: CASSLMSSGTNVLTF. The V gene is TRBV7-3, the J gene TRBJ2-6, with D unclear. Germline CDR1 and CDR2: SGHTA and FQGTGA. This CDR3 is built from 15 residues.

This clonotype was seen more than once but under ten times. The V and J genes are TRBV11-1 and TRBJ2-7, with D hard to call. Trimming removed 4 bases at V and 0 bases at J, with 7 bases between. CDR3 length: 13 amino acids. The germline CDR1 and CDR2 sequences are SGHAT and FQDESV (reference sequence). CDR3 sequence reads: CASSYLASYEQYF. The CDR3, as DNA: TGTGCCAGCAGCTACCTCGCCTCCTACGAGCAGTACTTC.

There are a few counts of this clonotype. The V and J genes are TRBV20-1 and TRBJ2-2, with TRBD2 identical over 12 bases. Germline CDR1 DFQATT, CDR2 SNEGSKA (reference sequence). The CDR3 contains 19 residues. V lost 2 bases to trimming and J lost 2 bases; unmatched junction nucleotides: 12. CDR3: CSARRPPGLAGENTGELFF. In DNA form, the CDR3 reads TGCAGTGCTAGACGGCCACCGGGACTAGCGGGTGAAAACACCGGGGAGCTGTTTTTT.

This clonotype was seen ten or more times. The J gene is TRBJ2-1, the V gene TRBV7-2; 15 bases are a match to TRBD2. Germline V CDR1 and CDR2: SGHTA, FQGNSA. Germline trimming cut 5 bases from V and 3 bases from J; bases unmatched to any gene: 5. The CDR3 consists of 17 residues. CDR3 sequence reads: CASSRTSGRALYNEQFF. The CDR3 nucleotides read TGTGCCAGCAGCAGGACTAGCGGGAGGGCGCTCTACAATGAGCAGTTCTTC.